This is a list of T cell receptor beta chains from one sample in a study of vaccination and CD4 T cells after COVID-19. These receptors are not linked to any known antigen. TCRdb itself ran the PCR reads through MiXCR, one entry per CDR3 protein. The sample shows some 12,000 distinct CDR3 sequences, under 60% of them seen only once. Sequencing used CD4+ T cells from blood, cultured in vitro. These TCRs come from a human donor who had recovered from COVID-19. Both conserved end residues are part of each CDR3. Each record gives: J gene, V gene, D gene, clone size, CDR3 DNA, CDR3 protein. A D gene is named only where the DNA matches it firmly. A row's size may be missing; if present it is once, few, many or a size class.

J: TRBJ1-1
V: TRBV19
D: NA
size: NA
DNA: TGTGCCAGTAGTATAGACGGCAGGGGCACTGAAGCTTTCTTT
CDR3: CASSIDGRGTEAFF

J: TRBJ1-5
V: TRBV6-2/TRBV6-3
D: NA
size: NA
DNA: TGTGCCAGCAGCCTATATTCAACCCTGGAATCATTGAATCAGCCCCAGCATTTT
CDR3: CASSLYSTLESLNQPQHF

J: TRBJ1-6
V: TRBV11-3
D: NA
size: few
DNA: TGTGCCAGCAGCTTAGTCGACAATTATAATTCACCCCTCCACTTT
CDR3: CASSLVDNYNSPLHF

J: TRBJ1-2
V: TRBV10-3
D: NA
size: few
DNA: TGTGCCATCAGTGAGTCGGCCGGGCCAGCCCCTAACTATGGCTACACCTTC
CDR3: CAISESAGPAPNYGYTF

J: TRBJ1-3
V: TRBV29-1
D: NA
size: few
DNA: TGCAGCGTTGACTCTGGAAACACCATATATTTT
CDR3: CSVDSGNTIYF

J: TRBJ2-3
V: TRBV12-3/TRBV12-4
D: NA
size: few
DNA: TGTGCCAGCAGTTTTGGGTCCACAGATACGCAGTATTTT
CDR3: CASSFGSTDTQYF

J: TRBJ2-2
V: TRBV11-2
D: NA
size: once
DNA: TGTGCCAGCAGCCGATGGGGGGAGCTGTTTTTT
CDR3: CASSRWGELFF

J: TRBJ1-2
V: TRBV6-2/TRBV6-3
D: TRBD1
size: few
DNA: TGTGCCAGCAGATCGACAGGGGAGGATGGCTACACCTTC
CDR3: CASRSTGEDGYTF

J: TRBJ1-4
V: TRBV30
D: TRBD1
size: NA
DNA: TGTGCCTGGAGTGCCACGGGACAGGGTAGGGATGAAAAACTGTTTTTT
CDR3: CAWSATGQGRDEKLFF

J: TRBJ1-1
V: TRBV7-2
D: NA
size: NA
DNA: TGTGCCAGCAGCTTAAATAGCTTGAACACTGAAGCTTTCTTT
CDR3: CASSLNSLNTEAFF

J: TRBJ2-3
V: TRBV19
D: NA
size: NA
DNA: TGTGCCAGTATGGGTCCTGGGGCAGGAGATACGCAGTATTTT
CDR3: CASMGPGAGDTQYF

J: TRBJ2-2
V: TRBV10-3
D: TRBD1
size: few
DNA: TGTGCCATCAGTGTTGAGGGACAGGGGACCACCGGGGAGCTGTTTTTT
CDR3: CAISVEGQGTTGELFF

J: TRBJ2-5
V: TRBV7-9
D: TRBD2
size: NA
DNA: TGTGCCAGCAGCTTACCTAGCGGGGGGGCAGGAGAGACCCAGTACTTC
CDR3: CASSLPSGGAGETQYF

J: TRBJ2-7
V: TRBV7-6
D: TRBD2
size: few
DNA: TGTGCCAGCAGCCCTAGCGGGGGGGCTTACGAGCAGTACTTC
CDR3: CASSPSGGAYEQYF

J: TRBJ2-3
V: TRBV20-1
D: NA
size: NA
DNA: TGCAGCGCTAGGGTACAGGTTAGCACAGATACGCAGTATTTT
CDR3: CSARVQVSTDTQYF

J: TRBJ2-5
V: TRBV12-3/TRBV12-4
D: TRBD2
size: NA
DNA: TGTGCCAGCAGGGGTAGCGGGGGTGCGGAGACCCAGTACTTC
CDR3: CASRGSGGAETQYF

J: TRBJ2-6
V: TRBV27
D: NA
size: NA
DNA: TGTGCCAGCAGTAGAACAGGTACCGGGGCCAACGTCCTGACTTTC
CDR3: CASSRTGTGANVLTF

J: TRBJ1-1
V: TRBV6-1
D: NA
size: NA
DNA: TGTGCCAGCAGGAAAACAGGGAACACTGAAGCTTTCTTT
CDR3: CASRKTGNTEAFF

J: TRBJ2-2
V: TRBV4-3
D: TRBD2
size: NA
DNA: TGCGCCAGCAGCCAAGAAACAAAAGAAGGGACTAGCAAGGAGCTGTTTTTT
CDR3: CASSQETKEGTSKELFF

J: TRBJ1-5
V: TRBV2
D: NA
size: NA
DNA: TGTGCCAGCAGTGAAGGGTGGGAGCCCCAGCATTTT
CDR3: CASSEGWEPQHF

J: TRBJ2-3
V: TRBV19
D: TRBD2
size: few
DNA: TGTGCCAGCCGCTGGGGGCTAGCGGGGGGAGATACGCAGTATTTT
CDR3: CASRWGLAGGDTQYF

J: TRBJ2-3
V: TRBV7-2
D: TRBD2
size: few
DNA: TGTGCCAGCAGCCCGGGTCGTGGCGGGGGGGCAAGGGATACGCAGTATTTT
CDR3: CASSPGRGGGARDTQYF

J: TRBJ2-3
V: TRBV24-1
D: TRBD2
size: NA
DNA: TGTGCCACCAGTGATCCAAAGCCCGGACTAGCAGATACGCAGTATTTT
CDR3: CATSDPKPGLADTQYF

J: TRBJ1-2
V: TRBV11-2
D: NA
size: NA
DNA: TGTGCCAGCAGAGGACCCGGACTTAAGGGGAATGGCTACACCTTC
CDR3: CASRGPGLKGNGYTF

J: TRBJ1-2
V: TRBV7-9
D: TRBD1
size: few
DNA: TGTGCCAGCAGCTTAGGGGGGGGACAGAGCTTCTATGGCTACACCTTC
CDR3: CASSLGGGQSFYGYTF

J: TRBJ1-1
V: TRBV10-2
D: TRBD1
size: few
DNA: TGCGCCAGCAACTCGAAGAGTGGACAGGGTAACACTGAAGCTTTCTTT
CDR3: CASNSKSGQGNTEAFF

J: TRBJ2-2
V: TRBV11-3
D: NA
size: NA
DNA: TGTGCCAGCAGCTTAGGTACAGGCCTACGTGACACCGGGGAGCTGTTTTTT
CDR3: CASSLGTGLRDTGELFF

J: TRBJ1-1
V: TRBV2
D: NA
size: NA
DNA: TGTGCCAGCAGTGAAAGGGGGAAAGCTTTCTTT
CDR3: CASSERGKAFF

J: TRBJ1-5
V: TRBV20-1
D: NA
size: NA
DNA: TGCAGTGCTTCCGACCCTTTCGACAATCAGCCCCAGCATTTT
CDR3: CSASDPFDNQPQHF

J: TRBJ1-1
V: TRBV12-3/TRBV12-4
D: NA
size: NA
DNA: TGTGCCAGCAGTTTGAGCAGCTGGAACACTGAAGCTTTCTTT
CDR3: CASSLSSWNTEAFF

J: TRBJ2-1
V: TRBV6-1
D: TRBD1
size: few
DNA: TGTGCCAGCACTAATGACAGGGGGCTAAATGAGCAGTTCTTC
CDR3: CASTNDRGLNEQFF

J: TRBJ1-5
V: TRBV12-3/TRBV12-4
D: TRBD1
size: few
DNA: TGTGCCAGCAGGGAAAACAGGGGAGGCAATCAGCCCCAGCATTTT
CDR3: CASRENRGGNQPQHF

J: TRBJ1-2
V: TRBV12-5
D: NA
size: NA
DNA: TGTGCTAGTGGTTTGGGACTAAACTATGGCTACACCTTC
CDR3: CASGLGLNYGYTF

J: TRBJ2-7
V: TRBV25-1
D: TRBD1
size: NA
DNA: TGTGCCAGCAGCTCCGGGACAGGGAAAAATGGACCTTACGAGCAGTACTTC
CDR3: CASSSGTGKNGPYEQYF

J: TRBJ1-6
V: TRBV2
D: TRBD1
size: NA
DNA: TGTGCCAGCAGGTGGGACAGGGTAGAATCACCCCTCCACTTT
CDR3: CASRWDRVESPLHF

J: TRBJ1-1
V: TRBV5-5
D: NA
size: NA
DNA: TGTGCCAGCAGGTATGGAGGGGGGAACACTGAAGCTTTCTTT
CDR3: CASRYGGGNTEAFF

J: TRBJ1-5
V: TRBV19
D: TRBD1
size: once
DNA: TGTGCCAGTAGCATAGACAGGGACCAGCCCCAGCATTTT
CDR3: CASSIDRDQPQHF

J: TRBJ1-1
V: TRBV2
D: TRBD1
size: NA
DNA: TGTGCCAGCAAAAGAAACAGGGGAGGATACACTGAAGCTTTCTTT
CDR3: CASKRNRGGYTEAFF

J: TRBJ2-1
V: TRBV6-1
D: TRBD1
size: NA
DNA: TGTGCCAGCAGCCGTTCAGGGGGCTGGTTGGATGAGCAGTTCTTC
CDR3: CASSRSGGWLDEQFF

J: TRBJ1-2
V: TRBV19
D: NA
size: NA
DNA: TGTGCCAGTAGTATAGCGGGAAGGGGCACCTCCTATGGCTACACCTTC
CDR3: CASSIAGRGTSYGYTF

J: TRBJ1-5
V: TRBV20-1
D: NA
size: NA
DNA: TGCAGTGGTCGACAGGGCAATCAGCCCCAGCATTTT
CDR3: CSGRQGNQPQHF

J: TRBJ1-1
V: TRBV12-3/TRBV12-4
D: TRBD1
size: medium-sized
DNA: TGTGCCAGCAGTTTGGACAGGGCTTTGTACACTGAAGCTTTCTTT
CDR3: CASSLDRALYTEAFF

J: TRBJ1-1
V: TRBV19
D: NA
size: NA
DNA: TGTGCCAGTAGTATACCGGCGCACACTGAAGCTTTCTTT
CDR3: CASSIPAHTEAFF

J: TRBJ1-1
V: TRBV19
D: TRBD1
size: few
DNA: TGTGCCAGTAGTCCTAGACAGGGGGCTAGGAACACTGAAGCTTTCTTT
CDR3: CASSPRQGARNTEAFF

J: TRBJ1-5
V: TRBV6-2/TRBV6-3
D: NA
size: NA
DNA: TGTGCCAGCAGTTACATGGGGGCCAGGCAGCCCCAGCATTTT
CDR3: CASSYMGARQPQHF

J: TRBJ1-2
V: TRBV14
D: NA
size: NA
DNA: TGTGCCAGCAGCCAAGTAGCAGGGGCCAACTATGGCTACACCTTC
CDR3: CASSQVAGANYGYTF

J: TRBJ1-4
V: TRBV15
D: TRBD1
size: NA
DNA: TGTGCCACCAGCGGACTAGACAGGGGGCCTTCACCTAATGAAAAACTGTTTTTT
CDR3: CATSGLDRGPSPNEKLFF

J: TRBJ2-2
V: TRBV10-3
D: NA
size: NA
DNA: TGTGCCTTAAAAACGGGGGGCGACGCCGGGGAGCTGTTTTTT
CDR3: CALKTGGDAGELFF

J: TRBJ1-2
V: TRBV29-1
D: NA
size: NA
DNA: TGCAGCGCTGCGGGGACCAACTATGGCTACACCTTC
CDR3: CSAAGTNYGYTF

J: TRBJ1-1
V: TRBV7-9
D: NA
size: NA
DNA: TGTGCCAGCAGCGGCGGACAGAGCATGAACACTGAAGCTTTCTTT
CDR3: CASSGGQSMNTEAFF

J: TRBJ2-2
V: TRBV30
D: NA
size: once
DNA: TGTGCCTGGTCGGTGGGACAAACCACCGGGGAGCTGTTTTTT
CDR3: CAWSVGQTTGELFF

J: TRBJ1-2
V: TRBV12-3/TRBV12-4
D: TRBD1
size: NA
DNA: TGTGCCAGCAGACCCACAGGGGGCCATGGCTACACCTTC
CDR3: CASRPTGGHGYTF